One sample yielded the 5 T cell receptor beta chains listed below, sequenced in a study of response to subunit inactivated influenza vaccine. TCRdb passed the RT-PCR reads through MiXCR, listing each CDR3 protein once. The sample holds 700,000 to 900,000 distinct CDR3 sequences, 21% seen once. The source was PBMCs from blood, collected about 5 days after vaccination. Source of these receptors: a man aged 45-65 years who received an inactivated influenza vaccine.

The chain recombines TRBV5-1 with TRBJ2-5; perhaps TRBD2 as D (7 bases). Germline CDR1 SGHRS, CDR2 YFSETQ. Trimming left V 9 bases short and J 4 bases short, with 13 bases between. The CDR3 spans 12 residues. CDR3 protein: CATRGGTETQYF. In nucleotides, the CDR3 is TGCGCCACCAGGGGAGGGACAGAGACCCAGTACTTC.

This clonotype has at least ten counts. The chain combines TRBV5-1 with TRBJ1-4, with D unresolved. Trimming left V 0 bases short and J 0 bases short, with 9 bases between. Germline lookup yields CDR1 SGHRS and CDR2 YFSETQ. This CDR3 has 16 amino acids. The CDR3 nucleotides are TGCGCCAGCAGCTTGGAGCCGGCAGCAACTAATGAAAAACTGTTTTTT. Translation: CASSLEPAATNEKLFF.

This chain links TRBV4-2 with TRBJ2-7; a weak D match, TRBD1 (6 bases). This CDR3 is built from 16 residues. From germline, CDR1 is LGHNA and CDR2 YNFKEQ. Trimming shortened V by 0 bases and J by 6 bases, and 18 bases separated the two germline ends. The CDR3 DNA follows: TGTGCCAGCAGCCAAGATGGAACCAAAGGGGGAAGCGAGCAGTACTTC. Its protein is CASSQDGTKGGSEQYF.

J is TRBJ1-5 and V is TRBV5-1, with D tentatively TRBD1 (6 bases). V lost 4 bases, J lost 3 bases, and 17 bases lay in between. The CDR3 has 16 residues. Germline V gene data show CDR1 as SGHRS and CDR2 as YFSETQ. The CDR3 reads CASSPGGGANNQPQHF. CDR3 bases: TGCGCCAGCAGCCCGGGGGGGGGCGCGAACAATCAGCCCCAGCATTTT.

The chain links TRBV25-1 to TRBJ2-7, with 10 bases matching TRBD1. The trim removed 8 bases at V and 1 base at J, leaving 5 bases unmatched. Germline V lookup: CDR1 MGHDK, CDR2 SYGVNS. There are 14 residues in the CDR3. CDR3 protein: CASQRGQGSYEQYF. DNA of the CDR3: TGTGCCAGCCAACGGGGACAGGGGTCCTACGAGCAGTACTTC.